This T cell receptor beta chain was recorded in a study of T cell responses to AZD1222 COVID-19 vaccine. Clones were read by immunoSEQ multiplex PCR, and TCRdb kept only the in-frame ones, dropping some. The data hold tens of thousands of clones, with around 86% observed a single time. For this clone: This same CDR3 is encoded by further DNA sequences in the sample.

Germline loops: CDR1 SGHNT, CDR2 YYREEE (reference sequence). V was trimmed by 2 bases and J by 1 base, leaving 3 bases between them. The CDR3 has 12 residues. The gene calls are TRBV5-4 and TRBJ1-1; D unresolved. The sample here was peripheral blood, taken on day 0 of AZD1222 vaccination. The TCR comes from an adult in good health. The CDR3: CASSFRNTEAFF. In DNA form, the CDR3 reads TGTGCCAGCAGCTTCAGGAACACTGAAGCTTTCTTT.